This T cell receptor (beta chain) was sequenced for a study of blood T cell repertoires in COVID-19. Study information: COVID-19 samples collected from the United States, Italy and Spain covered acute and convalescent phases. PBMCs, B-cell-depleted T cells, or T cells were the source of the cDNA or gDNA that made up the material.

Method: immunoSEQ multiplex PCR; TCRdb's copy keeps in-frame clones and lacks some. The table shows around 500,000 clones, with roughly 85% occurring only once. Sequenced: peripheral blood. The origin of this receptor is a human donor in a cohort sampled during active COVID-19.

The CDR3 bases are TGTGCCAGTAGGGACAGGGTGGAGGAGACCCAGTACTTC. It translates to CASRDRVEETQYF. The chain has TRBV2 and TRBJ2-5, with 9 bases lining up with TRBD1. CDR1 and CDR2 from the germline V gene are SNHLY and FYNNEI. V shed 9 bases, J shed 5 bases, and the junction held 7 bases outside the gene matches. The CDR3 extends over 13 amino acids.